This T cell receptor (beta chain) was documented in a study of T cells in Graves' hyperthyroidism and ophthalmopathy. Notes on the study in general: The blood repertoire included most of the expanded thyroid clonotypes above 0.001.

The table lists this clonotype with many counts. Its antigen is as yet unknown. J gave up 4 bases and V 0 bases, and 4 bases lay outside the gene matches. CDR3 length equals 15 residues. Germline-derived CDR1 and CDR2 are LNHNV and YYDKDF (reference sequence). The authors deemed Graves' hyperthyroidism stable absent ophthalmopathy progression within 18 months. It was 8 to 10 ml of fresh peripheral blood that supplied the PBMCs. TCR beta CDR3 regions were amplified from RNA transcripts. The TCR CDR3 first-round RT-PCR relied on the HTBI primer set. TCRdb recomputed calls from the multiplex PCR reads with MiXCR, one row per CDR3 protein. The sample contains roughly 700,000 distinct CDR3 sequences, approximately 15% of which appear only once.

The sequencing sample was made of blood. This chain links TRBV15 with TRBJ2-7; 9 bases fit TRBD2. This TCR came from a man aged 50 to 59 with Graves' hyperthyroidism. CDR3 DNA sequence: TGTGCCACCAGCAGAGATCTGCTAGCGGGATACGAGCAGTACTTC. As protein: CATSRDLLAGYEQYF.